This TCR beta chain derives from a study of Ad26.COV2.S vaccination and SARS-CoV-2 variants. Study-level information: Participants got Ad26.COV2.S intramuscularly, once or twice 56 days apart.

Profiled with immunoSEQ multiplex PCR; TCRdb holds only in-frame clones, not every one. Of 300,000 to 350,000 clones in the sample, 85% to 90% were seen once. Stated treatment: some 20 received Ad26.COV2.S at low or high dose, single or two shots; about 5 received placebo; per-sample allocation not given. Sample collection was performed on day 63 after the first vaccine or placebo injection. Boston provided a donor who was an adult aged 18-55 years. Germline assignment: CDR1 SGDLS and CDR2 YYNGEE. Trimming took 0 bases from V and 4 from J; bases not matched to a gene: 10. The length of the CDR3 is 17 residues. Regarding this clone: Its cognate antigen is unknown.

Study-level findings and limits: It was reported that spike-specific CD8+ and CD4+ T cell responses were substantially broad after vaccination. Non-spike TCR breadth did not differ much between vaccine and placebo recipients.

The V gene is TRBV9, the J gene TRBJ1-2; 9 bases agree with TRBD1. The sequencing used peripheral blood, collected in a trial of Ad26.COV2.S vaccine versus placebo. The TCR originated in a person between 18 and 65 years old who received the Ad26.COV2.S COVID-19 vaccine or a placebo. In nucleotides, the CDR3 is TGTGCCAGCAGCGTAGATTGGTCCTTGGGACAGGGCTATGGCTACACCTTC. As protein: CASSVDWSLGQGYGYTF.